One and the same sample provided the 30 T cell receptor beta chains below, sequenced in a study of cytomegalovirus exposure and HLA in healthy donors (dated by TCRdb to 2016 to 2017). Library preparation was by the immunoSEQ multiplex PCR assay. The multiplex PCR relied on a mix of 60 forward primers for TCR Vbeta segments and 13 reverse primers for TCR Jbeta segments. Not all clones reach the TCRdb copy of this immuneACCESS table, which keeps in-frame sequences only. Checked studies attribute under half of the gap to unresolved V genes and leave the rest unexplained. The sample data list fewer than 250,000 clones, and about 85% of these were observed just once. The ten largest clones capture 1.5% to 2% of the sample. Sequencing was performed on PBMCs. The receptors were sampled from a woman between 45 and 60 years old in good health and CMV-seronegative.

This sequence joins TRBV14 and TRBJ2-1, with a tentative D call TRBD1 (5 bases). V was clipped by 7 bases and J by 9 bases, with 16 bases between them. The CDR3 is made up of 13 amino acids. Germline V gene lookup returns CDR1 SGHDN and CDR2 FVKESK. The CDR3 reads CASKGWGLGEQFF. CDR3 DNA sequence: TGTGCCAGCAAGGGGTGGGGTTTGGGTGAGCAGTTCTTC.

This clone was observed a few times. J is TRBJ1-2 and V is TRBV6-6; D is perhaps TRBD1 (6 bases). The V end was cut by 4 bases, the J end by 2 bases, with 11 bases between. There are 14 residues in the CDR3. Per the germline V gene, CDR1 is MNHNY and CDR2 is SVGAGI (reference sequence). In nucleotides, the CDR3 is TGTGCCAGCAGTTCACCTCAGGGGAACTATGGCTACACCTTC. Translating it yields CASSSPQGNYGYTF.

CDR3 nucleotides: TGTGCCACCCGCCCTAGGGGTGGGTCCTACAATGAGCAGTTCTTC. It yields the protein CATRPRGGSYNEQFF. V and J are TRBV5-6 and TRBJ2-1, with a weak D call TRBD1 (5 bases). Deletions cut 9 bases from V and 1 base from J, with 17 bases between. The CDR3 has 15 amino acids. CDR1 is SGHDT and CDR2 is YYEEEE in the germline V gene.

The chain employs TRBV5-6 and TRBJ2-5; 7 bases line up with TRBD1. TRBJ2-7 explains the end of the DNA better; the J call may be wrong. CDR3 length: 13 amino acids. Germline V gene sequence: CDR1 SGHDT, CDR2 YYEEEE. The CDR3 is CASSPDRDHEQYF. The CDR3 coding sequence is TGTGCCAGCAGCCCAGACAGGGACCACGAGCAGTACTTC.

This clone showed up just once. The J gene is TRBJ2-7, the V gene TRBV19; 10 bases align to TRBD1. CDR3 length equals 15 residues. Germline CDR1 is LNHDA and CDR2 is SQIVND (reference sequence). Unmatched junction bases numbered 4, after V lost 5 bases and J lost 0 bases. Here the CDR3 DNA reads TGTGCCAGTAGTTCTCGGACAGGGGGCTCCTACGAGCAGTACTTC. Amino acids: CASSSRTGGSYEQYF.

The V call is TRBV9, the J call TRBJ2-1; 10 bases are shared with TRBD2. The CDR3 runs to 16 residues. V trimming: 4 bases; J trimming: 5 bases; junction bases outside the gene matches: 9. The germline V gene has CDR1 SGDLS and CDR2 YYNGEE. The CDR3 here is CASSPAGTSADNEQFF. DNA for the CDR3: TGTGCCAGCAGCCCGGCCGGGACTAGCGCTGACAATGAGCAGTTCTTC.

The chain uses TRBV6-1 and TRBJ2-7, with D perhaps matching TRBD1 (5 bases). The CDR3 is 15 residues long. V lost 5 bases and J 3 bases, leaving 17 bases between the germline ends. CDR1 MNHNS and CDR2 SASEGT come from the germline V gene. The CDR3 spells CASSTDSDVGYEQYF. The DNA of the CDR3 is TGTGCCAGCAGTACCGACAGCGATGTCGGCTACGAGCAGTACTTC.

As DNA, the CDR3 is TGTGCCAGCAGTTTACTAGGTCCGGGCACAGATACGCAGTATTTT. Its protein is CASSLLGPGTDTQYF. This chain joins TRBV28 and TRBJ2-3; the D is unclear. This CDR3 comprises 15 residues. The V and J ends lost 2 bases and 1 base respectively, with 10 bases between them. The germline V gene has CDR1 MDHEN and CDR2 SYDVKM. Filled out from reference TRBV28 and TRBJ2-3, the complete variable domain reads DVKVTQSSRYLVKRTGEKVFLECVQDMDHENMFWYRQDPGLGLRLIYFSYDVKMKEKGDIPEGYSVSREKKERFSLILESASTNQTSMYLCASSLLGPGTDTQYFGPGTRLTVL.

The rearrangement links TRBV11-3 to TRBJ2-7; tentative D call: TRBD1 (6 bases). Trimming took off 10 bases at V and 2 bases at J, with 18 bases between the two ends. CDR3 size: 14 residues. Germline V lookup: CDR1 SGHNT, CDR2 YENEEA. CDR3 in amino acids: CATLPGTRTYEQYF. The CDR3 nucleotides are TGTGCCACCCTGCCCGGGACACGGACCTACGAGCAGTACTTC.

V is TRBV19 and J is TRBJ2-5, with TRBD2 matching 8 bases. Germline V gene sequence: CDR1 LNHDA, CDR2 SQIVND (reference sequence). The CDR3 has 15 amino acids. V was pared by 8 bases and J by 1 base, with 9 bases of the junction left unmatched. CDR3 residues: CASRAGGAGQETQYF. The CDR3, as DNA: TGTGCCAGTCGCGCGGGGGGAGCGGGCCAAGAGACCCAGTACTTC.

The chain combines TRBV28 with TRBJ1-2, with D uncertain. Looked up from germline, CDR1 is MDHEN and CDR2 is SYDVKM. The CDR3 length is 14 residues. V shed 6 bases and J shed 3 bases, with 14 bases lying between them. CDR3 sequence reads: CASSLRIEDYGYTF. DNA for the CDR3: TGTGCCAGCAGCCTCAGGATCGAAGACTATGGCTACACCTTC.

CDR3 region: CSVVSVEFYGYTF. CDR3 DNA: TGCAGCGTTGTGTCGGTGGAGTTCTATGGCTACACCTTC. The chain uses TRBV29-1 and TRBJ1-2; D gene ambiguous. The V end lost 4 bases, the J end lost 4 bases, and 13 bases lay between the germline ends. In germline, CDR1 is SQVTM, CDR2 ANQGSEA. This CDR3 has 13 residues. Supplemented by reference TRBV29-1 and TRBJ1-2, the full variable domain reads SAVISQKPSRDICQRGTSLTIQCQVDSQVTMMFWYRQQPGQSLTLIATANQGSEATYESGFVIDKFPISRPNLTFSTLTVSNMSPEDSSIYLCSVVSVEFYGYTFGSGTRLTVV.

This chain connects TRBV6-1 to TRBJ2-5; D might be TRBD2 (7 bases). CDR1 MNHNS and CDR2 SASEGT come from the germline V gene. This CDR3 has 15 amino acids. V was clipped by 0 bases and J by 4 bases, with 12 bases between them. This CDR3 reads CASSEAGGARETQYF. Here the CDR3 DNA reads TGTGCCAGCAGTGAAGCGGGGGGGGCTAGAGAGACCCAGTACTTC.

This chain connects TRBV29-1 to TRBJ2-3, with 10 bases matching TRBD1. This CDR3 is built from 12 residues. J gave up 8 bases and V 4 bases, and 3 bases lay outside the gene matches. Germline V lookup: CDR1 SQVTM, CDR2 ANQGSEA. The chain's CDR3 is CSVGQGAGTQYF. The CDR3 DNA reads TGCAGCGTTGGACAGGGGGCCGGTACGCAGTATTTT.

The genes are TRBV21-1 and TRBJ1-1; the table names TRBD1, a call not compared with the DNA. TRBV21-1 is noted as a pseudogene. CDR3 length: 14 amino acids. The CDR3 sequence is CARKDRLWNTEAFF. The CDR3 nucleotides read TGTGCCAGAAAAGACAGGTTATGGAACACTGAAGCTTTCTTT.

CDR3 DNA: TGTGCCAGCAGCCCCCCCGGGACAGCGAACACTGAAGCTTTCTTT. As protein: CASSPPGTANTEAFF. The rearrangement links TRBV7-9 to TRBJ1-1, with 7 bases that match TRBD1. The ends lost 5 bases at V and 1 base at J; junction bases unmatched: 7. The CDR3 is 15 amino acids. The V gene's germline CDR1 is SEHNR and CDR2 FQNEAQ (reference sequence).

The V and J genes are TRBV11-2 and TRBJ1-1, with 9 bases lining up with TRBD1. The CDR3 covers 15 residues. Per the germline V gene, CDR1 is SGHAT and CDR2 is FQNNGV. Germline trimming cut 5 bases from V and 3 bases from J; bases unmatched to any gene: 7. This CDR3 is CASSPRTGVYTEAFF. CDR3 nucleotide sequence: TGTGCCAGCAGCCCCCGGACAGGGGTTTACACTGAAGCTTTCTTT.

Only a few counts were recorded for this clone. The CDR3 loop reads CASSYQGTYEQYF. The CDR3, as DNA: TGTGCCAGCAGTTATCAGGGGACCTACGAGCAGTACTTC. The chain uses TRBV6-6 and TRBJ2-7, with D possibly being TRBD1 (6 bases). The CDR3 contains 13 residues. Germline V gene data show CDR1 as MNHNY and CDR2 as SVGAGI (reference sequence). V dropped 3 bases and J dropped 2 bases, with 8 bases sitting between them.

This rearrangement joins TRBV5-5 to TRBJ2-7, with 8 bases that match TRBD2. V shed 7 bases, J shed 3 bases, and the junction held 9 bases outside the gene matches. Germline V gene data show CDR1 as SGHKS and CDR2 as YYEKEE (reference sequence). This CDR3 is built from 14 residues. The DNA of the CDR3 is TGTGCCAGCGGGGGGGGTAGCGGGGTCTACGAGCAGTACTTC. Amino acids: CASGGGSGVYEQYF.

V and J are TRBV5-1 and TRBJ1-1; D is unclear. Trimming cost V 5 bases and J 0 bases, with 8 bases left between them. Per the germline V gene, CDR1 is SGHRS and CDR2 is YFSETQ. CDR3 length: 13 amino acids. The CDR3 reads CASRVSMNTEAFF. DNA of the CDR3: TGCGCCAGCAGGGTCTCTATGAACACTGAAGCTTTCTTT.

The chain uses TRBV6-1 and TRBJ2-2, with 8 bases identical to TRBD1. CDR3 length: 15 residues. Trimming cost V 11 bases and J 6 bases; bases outside gene matches: 14. The germline V gene encodes CDR1 MNHNS and CDR2 SASEGT. In nucleotides, the CDR3 is TGTGCCGGGGGGAAGACAGGGGAGTGGGCCGGGGAGCTGTTTTTT. Translating it yields CAGGKTGEWAGELFF.

The rearrangement links TRBV7-9 to TRBJ1-1; 7 positions match TRBD1. The germline V gene encodes CDR1 SEHNR and CDR2 FQNEAQ (reference sequence). J lost 1 base, V lost 1 base, and 6 bases had no gene match. The CDR3 is made up of 16 amino acids. CDR3 DNA: TGTGCCAGCAGCTTAGAAGGGGGCAGGCCGAACACTGAAGCTTTCTTT. Its translation is CASSLEGGRPNTEAFF.

This chain links TRBV28 with TRBJ1-5, with D perhaps TRBD1 (6 bases). The V and J ends lost 5 bases and 3 bases respectively, with 17 bases between them. Germline loops: CDR1 MDHEN, CDR2 SYDVKM. There are 16 residues in the CDR3. This chain's CDR3 is CASSVSRGHNNQPQHF. The DNA of the CDR3 is TGTGCCAGCAGTGTATCCCGGGGACATAACAATCAGCCCCAGCATTTT.

This chain links TRBV5-1 with TRBJ1-4, with a weak D call TRBD1 (5 bases). This CDR3 comprises 16 residues. Deletions cut 4 bases from V and 3 bases from J, with 16 bases between. Germline CDR1 and CDR2: SGHRS and YFSETQ. CDR3 residues: CASSPFPGTPNEKLFF. The DNA for the CDR3 is TGCGCCAGCAGCCCTTTTCCGGGGACTCCTAATGAAAAACTGTTTTTT.

Only a few counts were recorded for this clone. The chain couples TRBV5-1 to TRBJ1-6; TRBD1 might be the D (5 bases). Trimming pared 5 bases from V and 0 bases from J, leaving 9 bases between. CDR1 SGHRS and CDR2 YFSETQ come from the germline V gene. This CDR3 comprises 15 residues. The CDR3 sequence is CASSVRGSYNSPLHF. The CDR3 nucleotides are TGCGCCAGCAGTGTTAGGGGCTCCTATAATTCACCCCTCCACTTT. Together with reference TRBV5-1 and TRBJ1-6, the CDR3 gives the full variable domain: KAGVTQTPRYLIKTRGQQVTLSCSPISGHRSVSWYQQTPGQGLQFLFEYFSETQRNKGNFPGRFSGRQFSNSRSEMNVSTLELGDSALYLCASSVRGSYNSPLHFGNGTRLTVT.

The chain carries TRBV18 and TRBJ2-7; tentatively, D is TRBD2 (5 bases). Germline-derived CDR1 and CDR2 are KGHSH and LQKENI. V dropped 5 bases and J dropped 2 bases, with 13 bases sitting between them. The CDR3 runs 14 residues. CDR3 DNA sequence: TGTGCCAGCTCAATACTAGTGTCGCCCTACGAGCAGTACTTC. Amino acids: CASSILVSPYEQYF.

The V gene is TRBV7-2, the J gene TRBJ1-6; 8 nucleotides line up with TRBD1. The CDR3 has 15 amino acids. V shed 4 bases and J 9 bases; nucleotides not matched to a gene: 8. From germline, CDR1 is SGHTA and CDR2 FQGNSA. In DNA, the CDR3 is TGTGCCAGCAGCTCTCGGACAGGGCAAGGTTCACCCCTCCACTTT. Translation gives CASSSRTGQGSPLHF.

V usage is TRBV5-1 and J usage is TRBJ2-1; 10 bases align to TRBD1. Germline assignment: CDR1 SGHRS and CDR2 YFSETQ. This CDR3 contains 16 residues. V was clipped by 2 bases and J by 4 bases; unmatched bases: 6. Here the CDR3 reads CASSLNPGQGYNEQFF. DNA for the CDR3: TGCGCCAGCAGCTTAAATCCGGGACAGGGGTACAATGAGCAGTTCTTC. Using reference TRBV5-1 and TRBJ2-1 for the parts outside the CDR3, the full variable domain is KAGVTQTPRYLIKTRGQQVTLSCSPISGHRSVSWYQQTPGQGLQFLFEYFSETQRNKGNFPGRFSGRQFSNSRSEMNVSTLELGDSALYLCASSLNPGQGYNEQFFGPGTRLTVL.

The rearrangement joins TRBV6-5 to TRBJ1-3; D gene uncertain. Trimming left V 6 bases short and J 4 bases short, with 10 bases between. The CDR3 spans 13 residues. In germline, CDR1 is MNHEY, CDR2 SVGAGI. The CDR3 nucleotides read TGTGCCAGCAGCCCCGAACTAGGAAACACCATATATTTT. This sequence encodes CASSPELGNTIYF.

V gene TRBV7-2 combines with J gene TRBJ2-7; no firm D call. V was pared by 5 bases and J by 6 bases, with 8 bases between. Germline lookup yields CDR1 SGHTA and CDR2 FQGNSA. This CDR3 region has 11 residues. The CDR3 nucleotides are TGTGCCAGCAGCAACCCGAGCGAGCAGTACTTC. Protein: CASSNPSEQYF.